The 8 T cell receptor beta chains presented below share a single source sample, sequenced in a study of cytomegalovirus exposure and HLA in healthy donors. Amplification used 60 Vbeta primers and 13 Jbeta primers. Sequencing used immunoSEQ multiplex PCR; TCRdb keeps in-frame clones, though not all of them. The sample lists over 120,000 clones; 75% were seen once. What was sequenced was PBMCs. The source of these receptors is a man younger than 40 in good health and CMV-seronegative.

The chain combines TRBV6-1 with TRBJ1-1; the match to TRBD1 covers 10 bases. There are 15 residues in the CDR3. Germline values: CDR1 MNHNS, CDR2 SASEGT. Losses at the gene ends were 2 bases for V and 2 bases for J; bases not matched to a gene: 2. CDR3 sequence (DNA): TGTGCCAGCAGTGAATGGACAGGGGGAAACACTGAAGCTTTCTTT. Protein product: CASSEWTGGNTEAFF.

This clone was observed a single time. V usage is TRBV6-1 and J usage is TRBJ1-5, with 11 bases fitting TRBD1. CDR1 is MNHNS and CDR2 is SASEGT in the germline V gene. Germline trimming cut 4 bases from V and 4 bases from J; bases unmatched to any gene: 3. This CDR3 is built from 15 residues. The CDR3 DNA follows: TGTGCCAGCAGTGTGGACAGGGGGCCAAATCAGCCCCAGCATTTT. Protein sequence: CASSVDRGPNQPQHF.

The rearrangement uses TRBV9 and TRBJ2-1; tentatively, D is TRBD2 (5 bases). The CDR3 spans 16 residues. Trimming stripped 4 bases from V and 0 bases from J, with 14 bases between. Germline V CDR1 and CDR2: SGDLS, YYNGEE. CDR3 amino acids: CASSSQTGSSYNEQFF. For the CDR3, the DNA is TGTGCCAGCAGCTCCCAAACGGGGAGCTCCTACAATGAGCAGTTCTTC.

In this sample, this clone turned up a few times. The V and J genes are TRBV29-1 and TRBJ1-1; D perhaps matches TRBD1 (5 bases). V shed 4 bases and J shed 3 bases, with 12 bases lying between them. The CDR3 spans 13 residues. Looked up from germline, CDR1 is SQVTM and CDR2 is ANQGSEA. DNA for the CDR3: TGCAGCGTTGTTTTTCAGGGCTACACTGAAGCTTTCTTT. Its protein product is CSVVFQGYTEAFF.

Here the CDR3 reads CASSRRGGHQETQYF. The CDR3 DNA is TGCGCCAGCAGCCGGAGGGGGGGGCACCAAGAGACCCAGTACTTC. The chain employs TRBV5-1 and TRBJ2-5; D is possibly TRBD2 (7 bases). CDR3 length: 15 amino acids. V was clipped by 4 bases and J by 0 bases, with 13 bases between them. Germline CDR1 reads SGHRS; CDR2 reads YFSETQ.

The J gene is TRBJ2-5, the V gene TRBV5-4, with 12 bases that match TRBD2. The CDR3 contains 16 residues. CDR1 SGHNT and CDR2 YYREEE come from the germline V gene (reference sequence). V shed 4 bases, J shed 5 bases, and the junction held 9 bases outside the gene matches. CDR3 loop: CASSLGLAGKGETQYF. CDR3 DNA sequence: TGTGCCAGCAGCCTCGGACTAGCGGGAAAGGGGGAGACCCAGTACTTC.

The gene calls are TRBV6-5 and TRBJ2-1, with a weak D call TRBD2 (6 bases). V dropped 3 bases and J dropped 8 bases, with 14 bases sitting between them. There are 14 residues in the CDR3. CDR1 and CDR2 (germline): MNHEY, SVGAGI. Here the CDR3 DNA reads TGTGCCAGCAGTTATCGGGTACCGGGGGATGAGCAGTTCTTC. Translating gives CASSYRVPGDEQFF.

The chain has TRBV28 and TRBJ2-3; 9 nucleotides line up with TRBD1. V lost 9 bases, J lost 3 bases, and 4 bases stayed unmatched. The CDR3 length is 13 residues. Germline-derived CDR1 and CDR2 are MDHEN and SYDVKM. CDR3 loop: CASTGGGTDTQYF. The CDR3 DNA reads as TGTGCCAGTACAGGGGGCGGTACAGATACGCAGTATTTT.